The 9 T cell receptor beta chains given below trace back to one sample, sequenced in a study of T-cell reconstitution after alpha-beta-depleted transplantation in children. Preparation of the TCRbeta library involved a method that used unique molecular identifiers. TCRdb used MiXCR to reprocess the PCR reads, holding one entry per CDR3 protein. Among 45,000 to 55,000 distinct CDR3 sequences listed, roughly 8.7% were seen once. The material sequenced was PBMCs, mostly from graft donor cells, taken 60 days after TCRalphabeta/CD19-depleted stem cell transplant. The receptors originated from a male patient between 2 and 15 years old who had a stem cell transplant for chronic granulomatous disease, so the T cells may come from the graft donor.

This clonotype was counted between two and nine times. The chain joins TRBV11-2 to TRBJ2-5; 10 bases line up with TRBD2. The CDR3 is 17 residues long. Per germline, CDR1 SGHAT and CDR2 FQNNGV. With V trimmed by 4 bases and J by 3 bases, 11 bases remained unmatched. The CDR3 reads CASSSRLLAGAKETQYF. In nucleotides, the CDR3 is TGTGCCAGCAGCTCCCGCCTCCTAGCGGGAGCTAAAGAGACCCAGTACTTC. The entire variable domain, with the rest obtained from reference TRBV11-2 and TRBJ2-5, is as follows: EAGVAQSPRYKIIEKRQSVAFWCNPISGHATLYWYQQILGQGPKLLIQFQNNGVVDDSQLPKDRFSAERLKGVDSTLKIQPAKLEDSAVYLCASSSRLLAGAKETQYFGPGTRLLVL.

This clonotype was observed many times. The chain has TRBV11-2 and TRBJ1-2, with 7 positions matching TRBD1. The length of the CDR3 is 15 residues. Looked up from germline, CDR1 is SGHAT and CDR2 is FQNNGV. With V trimmed by 3 bases and J by 10 bases, 14 bases remained unmatched. The CDR3: CASSLGQPGQNSYTF. In DNA form, the CDR3 reads TGTGCCAGCAGCTTGGGGCAACCGGGACAGAACTCCTACACCTTC.

The chain couples TRBV12-3 or TRBV12-4 to TRBJ2-2; 9 bases agree with TRBD1. The CDR3 has 15 residues. Trimming removed 7 bases from V and 5 bases from J; junction bases left unmatched: 8. The CDR3 is CASTGTGLRTGELFF. The CDR3 region has the DNA TGTGCCAGCACCGGGACAGGGCTCAGGACCGGGGAGCTGTTTTTT.

This clonotype was recorded many times. The chain is built from TRBV29-1 and TRBJ2-1; 7 bases align to TRBD1. V shed 1 base, J shed 6 bases, and the junction held 3 bases outside the gene matches. CDR3 length: 13 residues. Germline V gene data show CDR1 as SQVTM and CDR2 as ANQGSEA. CDR3 region: CSVEGAGGNEQFF. CDR3 nucleotide sequence: TGCAGCGTTGAAGGGGCAGGGGGCAATGAGCAGTTCTTC.

The count of this clonotype is one. One junction end does not reproduce the germline sequence, and a read error may be involved. The chain recombines TRBV5-1 with TRBJ2-7; D is tentatively TRBD1 or TRBD2 (5 bases each). The germline V gene has CDR1 SGHRS and CDR2 YFSETQ. The CDR3 sequence is 14 residues long. The CDR3 reads CASSLEGLSYGQYF. Here the CDR3 DNA reads TGCGCCAGCAGCTTAGAGGGGTTATCGTACGGGCAGTACTTC.

V and J are TRBV25-1 and TRBJ2-5; a possible D gene is TRBD2 (6 bases). CDR3 length: 14 amino acids. Trimming cost V 1 base and J 5 bases, with 11 bases left between them. CDR1 MGHDK and CDR2 SYGVNS come from the germline V gene. DNA for the CDR3: TGTGCCAGCAGTGAATCCTGGGAGGTGGAGACCCAGTACTTC. It encodes CASSESWEVETQYF.

The table lists this clonotype with many counts. This chain links TRBV28 with TRBJ2-3; 8 bases map to TRBD1. V shed 5 bases, J shed 4 bases, and the junction held 11 bases outside the gene matches. The germline CDR1 and CDR2 sequences are MDHEN and SYDVKM. The CDR3 is 16 amino acids. CDR3: CASSRPGQAPSDTQYF. The CDR3 DNA sequence: TGTGCCAGCAGTCGCCCGGGACAGGCACCTTCAGATACGCAGTATTTT.

The chain couples TRBV3-1 to TRBJ2-1, with 8 positions matching TRBD2. The CDR3 has 16 amino acids. V was pared by 8 bases and J by 8 bases, with 17 bases of the junction left unmatched. The germline V gene has CDR1 LGHDT and CDR2 YNNKEL (reference sequence). The CDR3 protein is CASVTQLAESFHEQFF. CDR3 in DNA: TGTGCCAGCGTTACCCAACTAGCGGAGTCCTTCCATGAGCAGTTCTTC.

This clonotype was seen only a few times. The J gene is TRBJ2-2, the V gene TRBV18, with D unclear. Germline loops: CDR1 KGHSH, CDR2 LQKENI. V lost 3 bases and J 0 bases, leaving 14 bases between the germline ends. This CDR3 has 17 amino acids. CDR3 in DNA: TGTGCCAGCTCACCTTTCACACGGCCGTCGAACACCGGGGAGCTGTTTTTT. Encoded protein: CASSPFTRPSNTGELFF.